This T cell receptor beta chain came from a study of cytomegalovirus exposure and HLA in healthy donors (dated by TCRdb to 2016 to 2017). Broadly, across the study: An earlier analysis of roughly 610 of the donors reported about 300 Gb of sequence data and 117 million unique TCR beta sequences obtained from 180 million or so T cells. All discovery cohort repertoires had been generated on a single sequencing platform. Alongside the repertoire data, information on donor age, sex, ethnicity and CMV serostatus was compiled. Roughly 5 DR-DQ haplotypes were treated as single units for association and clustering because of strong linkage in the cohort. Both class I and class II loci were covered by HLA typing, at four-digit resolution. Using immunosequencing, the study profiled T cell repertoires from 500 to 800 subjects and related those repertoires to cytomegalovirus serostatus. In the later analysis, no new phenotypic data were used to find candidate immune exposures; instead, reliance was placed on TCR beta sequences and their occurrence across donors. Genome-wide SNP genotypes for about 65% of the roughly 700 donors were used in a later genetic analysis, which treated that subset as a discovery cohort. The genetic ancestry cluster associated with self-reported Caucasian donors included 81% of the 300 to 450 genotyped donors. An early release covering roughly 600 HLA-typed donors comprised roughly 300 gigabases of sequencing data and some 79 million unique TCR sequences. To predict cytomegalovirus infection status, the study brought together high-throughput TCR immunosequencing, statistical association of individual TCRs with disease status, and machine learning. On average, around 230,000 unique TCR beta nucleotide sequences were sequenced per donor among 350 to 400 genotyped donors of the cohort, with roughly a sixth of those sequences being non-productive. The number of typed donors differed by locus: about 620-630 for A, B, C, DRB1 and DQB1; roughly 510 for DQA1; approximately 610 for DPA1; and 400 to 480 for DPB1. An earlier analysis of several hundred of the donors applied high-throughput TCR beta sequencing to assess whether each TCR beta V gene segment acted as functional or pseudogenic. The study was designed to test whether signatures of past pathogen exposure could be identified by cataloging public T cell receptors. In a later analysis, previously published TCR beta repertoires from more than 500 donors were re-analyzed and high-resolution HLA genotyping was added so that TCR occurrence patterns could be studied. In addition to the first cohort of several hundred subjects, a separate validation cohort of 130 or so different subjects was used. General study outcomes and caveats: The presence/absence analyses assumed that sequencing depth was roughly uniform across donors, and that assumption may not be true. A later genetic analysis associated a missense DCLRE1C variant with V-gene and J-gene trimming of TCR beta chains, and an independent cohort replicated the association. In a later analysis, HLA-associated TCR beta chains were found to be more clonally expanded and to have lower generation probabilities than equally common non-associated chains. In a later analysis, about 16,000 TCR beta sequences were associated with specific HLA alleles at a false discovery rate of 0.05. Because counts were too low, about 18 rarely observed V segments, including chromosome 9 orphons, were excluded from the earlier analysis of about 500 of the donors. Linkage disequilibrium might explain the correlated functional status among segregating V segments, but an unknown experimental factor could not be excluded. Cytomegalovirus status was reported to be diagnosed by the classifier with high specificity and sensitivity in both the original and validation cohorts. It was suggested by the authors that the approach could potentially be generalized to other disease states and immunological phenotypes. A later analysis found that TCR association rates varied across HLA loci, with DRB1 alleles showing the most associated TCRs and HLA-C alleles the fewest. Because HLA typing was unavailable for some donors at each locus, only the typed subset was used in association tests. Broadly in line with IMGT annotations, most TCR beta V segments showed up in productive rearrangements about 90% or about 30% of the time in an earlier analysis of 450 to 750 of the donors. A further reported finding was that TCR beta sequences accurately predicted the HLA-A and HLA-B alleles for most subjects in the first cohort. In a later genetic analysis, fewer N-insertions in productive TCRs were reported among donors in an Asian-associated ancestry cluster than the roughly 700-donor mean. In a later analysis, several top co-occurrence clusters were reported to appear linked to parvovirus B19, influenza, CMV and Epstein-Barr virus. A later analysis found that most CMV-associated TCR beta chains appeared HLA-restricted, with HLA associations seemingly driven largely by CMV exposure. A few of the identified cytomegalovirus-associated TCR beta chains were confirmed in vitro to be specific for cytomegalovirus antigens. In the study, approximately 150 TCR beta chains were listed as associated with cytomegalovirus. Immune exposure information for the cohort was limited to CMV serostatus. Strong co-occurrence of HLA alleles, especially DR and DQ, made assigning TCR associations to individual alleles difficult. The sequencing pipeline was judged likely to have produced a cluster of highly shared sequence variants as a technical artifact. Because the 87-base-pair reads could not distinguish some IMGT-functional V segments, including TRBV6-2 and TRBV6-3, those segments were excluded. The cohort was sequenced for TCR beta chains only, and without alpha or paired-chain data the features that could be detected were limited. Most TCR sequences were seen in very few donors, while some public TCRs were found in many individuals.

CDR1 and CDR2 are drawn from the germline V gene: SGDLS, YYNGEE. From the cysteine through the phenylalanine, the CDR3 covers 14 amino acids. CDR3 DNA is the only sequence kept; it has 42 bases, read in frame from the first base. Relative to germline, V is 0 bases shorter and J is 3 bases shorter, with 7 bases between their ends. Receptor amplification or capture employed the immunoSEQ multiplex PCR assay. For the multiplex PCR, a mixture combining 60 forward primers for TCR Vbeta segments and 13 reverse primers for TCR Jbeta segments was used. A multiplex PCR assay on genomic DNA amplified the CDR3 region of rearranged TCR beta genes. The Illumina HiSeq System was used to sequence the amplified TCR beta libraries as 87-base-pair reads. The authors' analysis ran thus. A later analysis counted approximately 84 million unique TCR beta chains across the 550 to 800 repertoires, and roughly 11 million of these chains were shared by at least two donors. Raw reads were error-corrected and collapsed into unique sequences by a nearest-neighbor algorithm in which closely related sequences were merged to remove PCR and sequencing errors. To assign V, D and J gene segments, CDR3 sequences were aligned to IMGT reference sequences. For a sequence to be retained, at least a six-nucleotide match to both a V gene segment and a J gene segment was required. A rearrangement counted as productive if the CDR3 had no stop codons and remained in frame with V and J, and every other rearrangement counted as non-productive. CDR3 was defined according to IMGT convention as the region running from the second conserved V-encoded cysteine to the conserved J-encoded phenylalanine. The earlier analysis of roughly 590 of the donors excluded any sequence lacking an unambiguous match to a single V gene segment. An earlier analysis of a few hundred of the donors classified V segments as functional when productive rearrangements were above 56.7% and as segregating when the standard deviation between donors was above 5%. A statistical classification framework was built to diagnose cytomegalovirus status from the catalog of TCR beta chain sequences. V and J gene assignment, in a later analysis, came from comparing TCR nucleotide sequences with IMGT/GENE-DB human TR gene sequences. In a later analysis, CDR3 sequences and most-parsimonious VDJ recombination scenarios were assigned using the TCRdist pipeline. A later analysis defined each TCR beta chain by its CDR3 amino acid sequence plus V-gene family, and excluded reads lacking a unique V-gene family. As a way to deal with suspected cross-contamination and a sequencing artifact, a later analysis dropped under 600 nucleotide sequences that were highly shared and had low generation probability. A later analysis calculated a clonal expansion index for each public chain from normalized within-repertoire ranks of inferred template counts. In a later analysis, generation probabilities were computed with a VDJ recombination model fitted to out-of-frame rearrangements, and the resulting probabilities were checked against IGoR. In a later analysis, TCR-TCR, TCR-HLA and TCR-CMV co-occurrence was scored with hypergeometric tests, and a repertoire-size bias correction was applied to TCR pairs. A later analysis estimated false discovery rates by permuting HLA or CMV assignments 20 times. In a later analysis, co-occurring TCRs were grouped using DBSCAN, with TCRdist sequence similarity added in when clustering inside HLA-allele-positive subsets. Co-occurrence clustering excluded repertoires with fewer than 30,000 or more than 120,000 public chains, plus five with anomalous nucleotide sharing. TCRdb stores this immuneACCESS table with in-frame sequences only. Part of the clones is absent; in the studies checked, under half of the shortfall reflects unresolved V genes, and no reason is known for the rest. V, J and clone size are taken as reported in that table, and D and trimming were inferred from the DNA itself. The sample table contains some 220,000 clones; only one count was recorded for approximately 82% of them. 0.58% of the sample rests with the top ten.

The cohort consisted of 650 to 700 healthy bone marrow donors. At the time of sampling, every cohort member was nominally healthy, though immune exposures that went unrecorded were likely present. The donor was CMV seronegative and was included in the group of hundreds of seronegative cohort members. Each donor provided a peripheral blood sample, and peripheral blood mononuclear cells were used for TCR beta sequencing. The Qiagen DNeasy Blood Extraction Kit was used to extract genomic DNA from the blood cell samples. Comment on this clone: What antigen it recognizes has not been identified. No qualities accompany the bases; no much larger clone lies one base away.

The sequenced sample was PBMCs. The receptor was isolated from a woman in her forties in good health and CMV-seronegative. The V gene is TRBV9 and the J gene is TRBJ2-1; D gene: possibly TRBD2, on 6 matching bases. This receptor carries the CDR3 CASSVAGDYNEQFF. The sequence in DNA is TGTGCCAGCAGCGTAGCGGGGGACTACAATGAGCAGTTCTTC.